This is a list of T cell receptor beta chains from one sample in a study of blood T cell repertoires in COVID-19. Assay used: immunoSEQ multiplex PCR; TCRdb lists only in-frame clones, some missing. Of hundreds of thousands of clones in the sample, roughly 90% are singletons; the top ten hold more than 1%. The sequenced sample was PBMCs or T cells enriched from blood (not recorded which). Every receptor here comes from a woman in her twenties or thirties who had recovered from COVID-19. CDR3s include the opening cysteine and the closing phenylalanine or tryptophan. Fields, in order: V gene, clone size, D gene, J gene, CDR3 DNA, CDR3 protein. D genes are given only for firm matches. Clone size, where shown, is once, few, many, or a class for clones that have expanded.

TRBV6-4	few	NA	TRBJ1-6	TGTGCCAGCAGTGGTCAGGGGTTGATCAATTCACCCCTCCACTTT	CASSGQGLINSPLHF
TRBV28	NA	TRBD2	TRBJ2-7	TGTGCCAGCAGTTCGCCGCGGGGCGGGGGGAGCTCCTACGAGCAGTACTTC	CASSSPRGGGSSYEQYF
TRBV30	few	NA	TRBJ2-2	TGTGCCTGGCTAAAGGGGCAGGTCAACACCGGGGAGCTGTTTTTT	CAWLKGQVNTGELFF
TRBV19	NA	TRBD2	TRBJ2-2	TGTGCCAGTAGGTGGGGACTAGCGGGGATCAGCACCGGGGAGCTGTTTTTT	CASRWGLAGISTGELFF
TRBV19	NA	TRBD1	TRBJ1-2	TGTGCCAGTAGTACATCAATGACAGGGGTATATGGCTACACCTTC	CASSTSMTGVYGYTF
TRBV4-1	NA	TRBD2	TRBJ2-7	TGCGCCAGCAGCCAACTTTTGGGGGGGATGGCCTTGGAGCAGTACTTC	CASSQLLGGMALEQYF
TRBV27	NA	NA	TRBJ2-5	TGTGCCAGCAGTTTATCTCCAGCGCAAGAGACCCAGTACTTC	CASSLSPAQETQYF
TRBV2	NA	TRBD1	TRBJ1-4	TGTGCCAGCAGTGAAGCCCTACGGACAGGGGGAAGTGAAAAACTGTTTTTT	CASSEALRTGGSEKLFF
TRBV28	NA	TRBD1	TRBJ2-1	TGTGCCAGTCAACAGGGGTACAATGAGCAGTTCTTC	CASQQGYNEQFF
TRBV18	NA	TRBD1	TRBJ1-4	TGTGCCAGCTCCACCGGGACAGGACTGTTTTTT	CASSTGTGLFF
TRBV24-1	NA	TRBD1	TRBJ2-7	TGTGCCACCAGTGATCGCGACAGGGGGCTTTACGAGCAGTACTTC	CATSDRDRGLYEQYF
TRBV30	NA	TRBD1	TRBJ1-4	TGTGCCTGGAGTCACCAGGGGGCACGAGAAAAACTGTTTTTT	CAWSHQGAREKLFF
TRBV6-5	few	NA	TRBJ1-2	TGTGCCAGCAGTTACGGGACTGATAACTATGGCTACACCTTC	CASSYGTDNYGYTF
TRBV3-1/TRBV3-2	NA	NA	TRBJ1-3	TGTGCCAGCAGCCATTCCGACTCCGGAAACACCATATATTTT	CASSHSDSGNTIYF
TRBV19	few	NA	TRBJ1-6	TGTGCCAGTAGTATGGAGGCGAATAATTCACCCCTCCACTTT	CASSMEANNSPLHF
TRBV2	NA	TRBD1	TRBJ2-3	TGTGCCACGACCCGGACGGGACAGGATGTCACAGATACGCAGTATTTT	CATTRTGQDVTDTQYF
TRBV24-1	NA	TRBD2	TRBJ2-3	TGTGCCACCAGTGATTTGGATGCGGGGGGACACACAGATACGCAGTATTTT	CATSDLDAGGHTDTQYF
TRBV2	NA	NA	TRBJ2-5	TGTGCCAGCAGTGAAGGAGAGTACCAAGAGACCCAGTACTTC	CASSEGEYQETQYF
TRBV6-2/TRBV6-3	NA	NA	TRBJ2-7	TGTGCCAGCAGTTACACGGTCCTACCGGAGGGCGAGCAGTACTTC	CASSYTVLPEGEQYF
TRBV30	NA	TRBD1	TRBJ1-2	TGTGCCTGGAGTCTGCAGACAGGGGTTAATGGCTACACCTTC	CAWSLQTGVNGYTF
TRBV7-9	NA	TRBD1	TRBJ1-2	TGTGCCAGCAGCATGGGACAGGGAGATGGCTACACCTTC	CASSMGQGDGYTF
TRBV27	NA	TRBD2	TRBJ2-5	TGTGCCACCAGGGAGGGGACCCAGTACTTC	CATREGTQYF
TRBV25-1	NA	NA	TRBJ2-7	TGTGCCAGCAGTCCCAAGGGGGGGTCTGGGGAGCAGTACTTC	CASSPKGGSGEQYF
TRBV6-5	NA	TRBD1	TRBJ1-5	TGTGCCAGCAGACAGGGGGATCAGCCCCAGCATTTT	CASRQGDQPQHF
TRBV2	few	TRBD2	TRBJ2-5	TGTGCCAGCAGTGAAGGTGCTAGCGGGGGGGCCCTGCGAGAGACCCAGTACTTC	CASSEGASGGALRETQYF
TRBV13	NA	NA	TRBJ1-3	TGTGCCAGCAGCCTCCTCCACGGTTTTTCTGGAAACACCATATATTTT	CASSLLHGFSGNTIYF
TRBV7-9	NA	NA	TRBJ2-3	TGTGCCAGCAGCCAAAAGGTCCGGGGCGGAGGGACGCAGTATTTT	CASSQKVRGGGTQYF
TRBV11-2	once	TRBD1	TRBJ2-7	TGTGCCAGCAGCTTAGGGACAGGGGTGCGGGAGCAGTACTTC	CASSLGTGVREQYF
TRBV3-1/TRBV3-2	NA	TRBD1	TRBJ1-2	TGTGCCAGCAGCCCGGGACAGCAAAGCTATGGCTACACCTTC	CASSPGQQSYGYTF